The 9 T cell receptor beta chains in this list originate from one sample, sequenced in a study of control samples from healthy donors and cancer patients. The data were produced by immunoSEQ multiplex PCR, yet TCRdb's version contains in-frame clones alone and is incomplete. The sample consists of some 49,000 clones, 80% to 90% of them appearing once. The sequencing sample was made of PBMCs. Source of these receptors: a woman in her forties or fifties with lung cancer.

The V and J genes are TRBV28 and TRBJ2-5; 9 bases agree with TRBD1. This CDR3 spans 16 amino acids. From germline, CDR1 is MDHEN and CDR2 SYDVKM. The trim removed 5 bases at V and 1 base at J, leaving 8 bases unmatched. The CDR3 here is CASSTRQGVSQETQYF. CDR3 coding DNA: TGTGCCAGCAGTACTCGACAGGGGGTGAGCCAAGAGACCCAGTACTTC.

The CDR3 bases are TGTGCCAGCAGTGCCAGCTACGAGCAGTACTTC. This sequence encodes CASSASYEQYF. This chain joins TRBV12-3 or TRBV12-4 and TRBJ2-7; D gene uncertain. V was clipped by 5 bases and J by 3 bases, with 5 bases between them. The CDR3 sequence is 11 residues long.

The chain couples TRBV24-1 to TRBJ1-6; perhaps TRBD1 as D (5 bases). V was pared by 11 bases and J by 7 bases, with 35 bases between. Germline CDR1 KGHDR, CDR2 SFDVKD. This CDR3 comprises 20 residues. As DNA, the CDR3 is TGTGCCAGAAGCCTCCCGCCTGAAAGCTCAGGGTGGGGGGGAAATTCACCCCTCCACTTT. Its translation: CARSLPPESSGWGGNSPLHF.

The rearrangement uses TRBV5-5 and TRBJ1-1; D gene ambiguous. Between the trimmed V and J ends, which lost 1 base and 6 bases, there was a span of 16 bases. Germline CDR1 is SGHKS and CDR2 is YYEKEE (reference sequence). The CDR3 sequence is 15 residues long. The CDR3 is CASSLSHSSPPEAFF. DNA of the CDR3: TGTGCCAGCAGCTTGAGTCACAGCTCTCCCCCTGAAGCTTTCTTT.

The CDR3 loop reads CASSPRTPRGADTQYF. The CDR3 DNA is TGTGCCAGCAGCCCCCGGACTCCAAGAGGTGCAGATACGCAGTATTTT. This rearrangement joins TRBV9 to TRBJ2-3; a weak D match, TRBD2 (5 bases). CDR3 length: 16 residues. CDR1 SGDLS and CDR2 YYNGEE come from the germline V gene. Trimming stripped 4 bases from V and 4 bases from J, with 19 bases between.

The chain uses TRBV21-1 and TRBJ2-7. TRBV21-1 is flagged as a pseudogene. The CDR3 is made up of 18 amino acids. The CDR3 DNA sequence: TGTGCCAGCAGCCTTTCTTCTGTGGGGGTCCGGGGCTCCTACGAGCAGTACTTC. Translating gives CASSLSSVGVRGSYEQYF.

This clone was counted between two and nine times. The chain joins TRBV27 to TRBJ1-5, with 7 bases that match TRBD1. This CDR3 is built from 14 residues. The germline V gene encodes CDR1 MNHEY and CDR2 SMNVEV (reference sequence). The ends lost 8 bases at V and 0 bases at J; junction bases unmatched: 4. The DNA of the CDR3 is TGTGCCAGCGGGACAGACTATAGCAATCAGCCCCAGCATTTT. This encodes CASGTDYSNQPQHF.

Only one count was recorded for this clone. The chain couples TRBV14 to TRBJ1-3; no firm D call. This CDR3 has 16 amino acids. V lost 0 bases, J lost 0 bases, and 9 bases lay in between. The germline gives CDR1 SGHDN, CDR2 FVKESK. CDR3 sequence reads: CASSQERVYSGNTIYF. CDR3 in DNA: TGTGCCAGCAGCCAAGAACGGGTTTACTCTGGAAACACCATATATTTT.

The chain carries TRBV11-2 and TRBJ1-1; a possible D gene is TRBD1 (5 bases). CDR3 size: 15 residues. Germline CDR1 reads SGHAT; CDR2 reads FQNNGV. V was clipped by 4 bases and J by 0 bases, with 12 bases between them. The CDR3 DNA reads TGTGCCAGCAGCTGGGGGAGGAATGTGAACACTGAAGCTTTCTTT. This translates into CASSWGRNVNTEAFF.